This T cell receptor beta chain was observed in a study of OX40 agonist ivuxolimab in advanced cancers. Study summary: 30% to 40% of patients had received prior checkpoint inhibitor therapy. Whole-study findings and limits: Clonal expansion was seen in CD4+ and CD8+ blood T cells by week 6 at 0.1 to 3.0 mg/kg.

With respect to this clone: Its antigen is unknown.

Repertoires were generated with immunoSEQ multiplex PCR, while TCRdb's copy carries only in-frame clones and drops some. This table holds tens of thousands of clones, about 86% found once. Per the germline V gene, CDR1 is SGHDT and CDR2 is YYEEEE. V lost 7 bases and J 6 bases, leaving 13 bases between the germline ends. The CDR3 is 12 amino acids. The specimen was CD4+ or CD8+ T cells sorted from blood, collected in a trial of the OX40 agonist ivuxolimab. This TCR derives from an adult with an advanced solid tumor such as melanoma, head and neck, liver or kidney cancer. The chain combines TRBV5-6 with TRBJ1-1; D unclear. CDR3 sequence reads: CASGTRTAEAFF. The CDR3 DNA reads as TGTGCCAGCGGCACACGAACGGCTGAAGCTTTCTTT. Filled out from reference TRBV5-6 and TRBJ1-1, the complete variable domain reads DAGVTQSPTHLIKTRGQQVTLRCSPKSGHDTVSWYQQALGQGPQFIFQYYEEEERQRGNFPDRFSGHQFPNYSSELNVNALLLGDSALYLCASGTRTAEAFFGQGTRLTVV.